Listed below are T cell receptor beta chains from one sample, sequenced in a study of vaccination and CD4 T cells after COVID-19. These TCRs are of unknown antigen specificity. TCRdb re-analysed the PCR reads in MiXCR, keeping a single row per CDR3 protein. The data show over 15,000 distinct CDR3 sequences, with about 54% seen just once and roughly 17% held by the top ten. The sample comprised CD4+ T cells from blood, cultured in vitro. The receptors shown here come from a human donor who had recovered from COVID-19. Both conserved end residues are part of each CDR3. D genes are given only for firm matches. Part of the rows lack a size; the others show once, few, many or a class for expanded clones.

cdr3_nt | cdr3_aa | d_call | clone_size | v_call | cdr3_length | j_call
TGCGCCAGCAGCTTGGCTTCTTTTGGGGAGACCCAGTACTTC | CASSLASFGETQYF | NA | NA | TRBV5-1 | 14 | TRBJ2-5
TGTGCCAGCAGTTTACGCTATGGCTATGGCTACACCTTC | CASSLRYGYGYTF | NA | NA | TRBV12-3/TRBV12-4 | 13 | TRBJ1-2
TGCAGTGCTAGAGATCAGGGTTTAGGAGATACGCAGTATTTT | CSARDQGLGDTQYF | NA | few | TRBV20-1 | 14 | TRBJ2-3
TGTGCCAGCAGTGTTATCCCTGTTGGTTCTCACGAGCAGTACTTC | CASSVIPVGSHEQYF | NA | NA | TRBV6-1 | 15 | TRBJ2-7
TGTGCCAGCAGTTACTTACAGGGGCCCGTACGACGTCAGTACTTC | CASSYLQGPVRRQYF | TRBD1 | NA | TRBV11-2 | 15 | TRBJ2-7
TGTGCCAGCAGTGAAGTTCAGGTAGATAATTCACCCCTCCACTTT | CASSEVQVDNSPLHF | NA | NA | TRBV6-1 | 15 | TRBJ1-6
TGCAGTGCTAGAGACCCGCGGACGGGCCCCCATGGCTACACCTTC | CSARDPRTGPHGYTF | NA | NA | TRBV20-1 | 15 | TRBJ1-2
TGTGCCAGCAGCTCGTCTGGGGGGAACTACGAGCAGTACTTC | CASSSSGGNYEQYF | NA | NA | TRBV7-9 | 14 | TRBJ2-7
TGTGCCAGCAGTTTGTGGGCGGGAGCGGTAGAGACCCAGTACTTC | CASSLWAGAVETQYF | TRBD2 | few | TRBV27 | 15 | TRBJ2-5
TGTGCCACCGCAGACAGATACTATGGCTACACCTTC | CATADRYYGYTF | NA | NA | TRBV6-1 | 12 | TRBJ1-2
TGTGCCAGCAGTTTGATGTCTGGCGGGAGGGCCACAGATACGCAGTATTTT | CASSLMSGGRATDTQYF | TRBD2 | NA | TRBV12-3/TRBV12-4 | 17 | TRBJ2-3
TGCAGCGCCAACAGGGGGCAAGGGGAAAAACTGTTTTTT | CSANRGQGEKLFF | TRBD1 | NA | TRBV29-1 | 13 | TRBJ1-4
TGTGCCAGCAGTGAAGAACTAGTAGCGGTCTACAATGAGCAGTTCTTC | CASSEELVAVYNEQFF | NA | NA | TRBV2 | 16 | TRBJ2-1